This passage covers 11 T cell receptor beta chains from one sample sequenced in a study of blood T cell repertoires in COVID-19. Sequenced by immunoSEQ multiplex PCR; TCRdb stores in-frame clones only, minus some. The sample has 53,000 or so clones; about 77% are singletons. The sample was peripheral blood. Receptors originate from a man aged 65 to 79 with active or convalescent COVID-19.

CDR3 amino acids: CASSQSPSGGQTQYF. CDR3 nucleotides: TGTGCCAGCAGCCAATCTCCGAGCGGGGGTCAGACCCAGTACTTC. This sequence joins TRBV3-1 (or the pseudogene TRBV3-2) and TRBJ2-5, with TRBD2 identical over 8 bases. The V segment lost 2 bases and the J segment 6 bases; nucleotides outside the gene matches: 8. The CDR3 extends over 15 amino acids. Germline assignment: CDR1 LGHDT and CDR2 YNNKEL (reference sequence).

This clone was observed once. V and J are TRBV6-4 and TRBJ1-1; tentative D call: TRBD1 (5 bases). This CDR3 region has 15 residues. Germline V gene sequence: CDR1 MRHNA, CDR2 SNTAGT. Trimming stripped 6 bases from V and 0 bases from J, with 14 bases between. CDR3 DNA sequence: TGTGCCAGCAGACCTGAGGGACTCATGAACACTGAAGCTTTCTTT. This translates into CASRPEGLMNTEAFF.

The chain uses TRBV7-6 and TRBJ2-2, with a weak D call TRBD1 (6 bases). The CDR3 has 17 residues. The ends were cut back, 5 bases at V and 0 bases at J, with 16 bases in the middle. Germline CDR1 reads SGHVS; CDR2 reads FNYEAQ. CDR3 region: CASSPHLTGPNTGELFF. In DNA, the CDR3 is TGTGCCAGCAGCCCGCACCTAACAGGGCCGAACACCGGGGAGCTGTTTTTT.

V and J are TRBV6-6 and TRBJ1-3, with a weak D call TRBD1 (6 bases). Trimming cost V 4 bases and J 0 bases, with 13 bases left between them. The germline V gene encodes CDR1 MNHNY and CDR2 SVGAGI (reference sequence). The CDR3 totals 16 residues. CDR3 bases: TGTGCCAGCAGTTTCGGACAGTCATACTCTGGAAACACCATATATTTT. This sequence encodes CASSFGQSYSGNTIYF.

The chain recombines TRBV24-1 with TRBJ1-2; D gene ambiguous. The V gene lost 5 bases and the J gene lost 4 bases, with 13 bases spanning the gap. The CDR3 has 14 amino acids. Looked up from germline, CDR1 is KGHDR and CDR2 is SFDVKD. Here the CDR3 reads CATSAQPSGYGYTF. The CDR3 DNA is TGTGCCACCAGTGCACAGCCCAGTGGCTATGGCTACACCTTC.

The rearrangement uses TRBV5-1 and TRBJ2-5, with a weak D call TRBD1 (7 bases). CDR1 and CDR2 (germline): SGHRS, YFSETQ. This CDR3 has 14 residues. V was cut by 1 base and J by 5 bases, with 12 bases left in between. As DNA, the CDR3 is TGCGCCAGCAGCTTGCAGGGGGGCGAGGAGACCCAGTACTTC. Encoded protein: CASSLQGGEETQYF.

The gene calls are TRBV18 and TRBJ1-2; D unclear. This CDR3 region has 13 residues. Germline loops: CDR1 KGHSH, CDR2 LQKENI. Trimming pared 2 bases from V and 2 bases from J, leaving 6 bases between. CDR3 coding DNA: TGTGCCAGCTCACCAGAGCGGAACTATGGCTACACCTTC. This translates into CASSPERNYGYTF.

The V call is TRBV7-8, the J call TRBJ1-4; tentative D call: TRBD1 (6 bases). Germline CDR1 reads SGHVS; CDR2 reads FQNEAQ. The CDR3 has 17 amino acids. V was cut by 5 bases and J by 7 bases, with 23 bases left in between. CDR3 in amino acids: CASSQMTQQGSGEKLFF. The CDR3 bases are TGTGCCAGCAGCCAAATGACCCAACAGGGATCTGGTGAAAAACTGTTTTTT.

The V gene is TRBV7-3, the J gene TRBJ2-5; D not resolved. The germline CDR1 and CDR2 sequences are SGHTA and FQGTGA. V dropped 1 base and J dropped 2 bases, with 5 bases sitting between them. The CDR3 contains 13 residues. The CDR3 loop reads CASSLSRQETQYF. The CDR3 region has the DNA TGTGCCAGCAGCTTAAGCAGGCAAGAGACCCAGTACTTC.

The CDR3 nucleotides are TGTGCCTGGAGTGTACCCGGGACAGGAGGAAATGAGCAGTTCTTC. This codes for CAWSVPGTGGNEQFF. The chain combines TRBV30 with TRBJ2-1; 8 bases fit TRBD1. Germline assignment: CDR1 GTSNPN and CDR2 SVGIG (reference sequence). The CDR3 totals 15 residues. Unmatched junction bases numbered 8, after V lost 0 bases and J lost 7 bases.

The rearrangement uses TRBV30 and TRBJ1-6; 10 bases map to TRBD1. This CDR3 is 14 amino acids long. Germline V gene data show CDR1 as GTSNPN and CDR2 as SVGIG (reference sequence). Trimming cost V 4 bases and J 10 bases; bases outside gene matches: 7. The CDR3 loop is CAWNPGQGQSPLHF. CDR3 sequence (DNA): TGTGCCTGGAACCCGGGACAGGGGCAATCACCCCTCCACTTT.